This T cell receptor beta chain was sequenced during a study of response to subunit inactivated influenza vaccine. To note about this clonotype: Its antigen remains unidentified.

In TCRdb, the RT-PCR reads were re-called with MiXCR into one record per CDR3 protein. The sample shows approximately 530,000 distinct CDR3 sequences, less than 10% of them seen only once. Study-level findings and limits: Authors suggested each seasonal flu vaccination may recruit only limited numbers of new T cells.

Trimming pared 4 bases from V and 4 bases from J, leaving 11 bases between. CDR3 size: 13 residues. The sample here was PBMCs from blood, taken less than 25 months after vaccination. The rearrangement joins TRBV12-3 or TRBV12-4 to TRBJ2-7, with D perhaps matching TRBD1 or TRBD2 (5 bases each). This receptor was taken from a man aged 50 to 69 who received an inactivated influenza vaccine. This CDR3 reads CASSSGTKYEQYF. For the CDR3, the DNA is TGTGCCAGCAGTTCCGGGACCAAGTACGAGCAGTACTTC.